The entry below describes one T cell receptor (beta chain). Its antigen is currently unknown. Those who donated, Caucasian adults without exception, all lived in Nashville, Tennessee. V was clipped by 6 bases and J by 4 bases, with 10 bases between them. The germline V gene has CDR1 SNHLY and CDR2 FYNNEI. The CDR3 covers 13 residues. Using immunoSEQ multiplex PCR, the repertoire was profiled, and TCRdb retains in-frame clones only, with some absent. The profile shows around 1,100,000 clones, 60% to 80% of them singletons. The data are from a study of shared clonotypes between healthy human individuals. Study observations and caveats: Non-shared clonotypes showed lower generation probabilities than clonotypes common to all four donors.

V is TRBV2 and J is TRBJ1-5; no clear D. This TCR came from a man between 18 and 35 years old in good health. Some clones in this sample may be carry-over from other donors' samples. Specimen: memory CD4+ T cells from PBMCs. The subset: CD45RA-negative fraction. The CDR3, as DNA: TGTGCCAGCAGCCCCAACCTGAATCAGCCCCAGCATTTT. This sequence encodes CASSPNLNQPQHF.